Listed here are 20 T cell receptor beta chains from one sample, sequenced in a study of blood T cell repertoires in COVID-19 (dated by TCRdb to about 2020). The library was prepared using the immunoSEQ multiplex PCR assay. The table comes from immuneACCESS by way of TCRdb, which keeps in-frame sequences with V and J called. Part of the clones is missing from these tables; in studies checked, under half for an unresolved V gene and the rest for unknown reasons. The sample table contains 250,000 to 300,000 clones; only one count was recorded for approximately 85% of them. Less than 6.5% of the sample is in the top ten clones. Sequencing used peripheral blood. These TCRs come from a man aged 50-59 years with active or convalescent COVID-19.

This sequence joins TRBV7-9 and TRBJ2-3; 11 bases fit TRBD1. V was pared by 5 bases and J by 4 bases, with 5 bases of the junction left unmatched. The CDR3 contains 15 residues. Looked up from germline, CDR1 is SEHNR and CDR2 is FQNEAQ (reference sequence). The CDR3 here is CASSPRDRGSDTQYF. In DNA, the CDR3 is TGTGCCAGCAGCCCGCGGGACAGGGGGTCAGATACGCAGTATTTT.

The chain combines TRBV2 with TRBJ2-3; 10 bases agree with TRBD2. Germline V gene lookup returns CDR1 SNHLY and CDR2 FYNNEI. This CDR3 region has 15 residues. J gave up 4 bases and V 7 bases, and 8 bases lay outside the gene matches. The chain's CDR3 is CASKPGTSVADTQYF. Written as DNA, the CDR3 is TGTGCCAGCAAGCCCGGGACTAGCGTGGCAGATACGCAGTATTTT.

J is TRBJ2-1 and V is TRBV19; D is possibly TRBD2 (7 bases). Trimming shortened V by 1 base and J by 12 bases, and 22 bases separated the two germline ends. The CDR3 consists of 16 residues. Germline V lookup: CDR1 LNHDA, CDR2 SQIVND (reference sequence). The CDR3 loop reads CASSIGGGSSVFGQFF. CDR3 nucleotides: TGTGCCAGTAGTATAGGGGGGGGCAGTTCCGTCTTTGGGCAGTTCTTC.

The rearrangement links TRBV7-8 to TRBJ2-3, with D possibly TRBD1 on 5 matching bases. The CDR3 length is 13 residues. Germline V lookup: CDR1 SGHVS, CDR2 FQNEAQ. With 4 bases removed from V and 2 bases from J, the gap between germline ends came to 7 bases. CDR3 sequence reads: CASSWGYTDTQYF. CDR3 sequence (DNA): TGTGCCAGCAGCTGGGGCTACACAGATACGCAGTATTTT.

The chain links TRBV21-1 to TRBJ1-6; TRBD1, the table's D call, was not compared with the DNA. TRBV21-1 is annotated as a pseudogene. This CDR3 spans 19 amino acids. In DNA, the CDR3 is TGTGCCAGCAGCCGCCTAAGACAGGGTTCGACCTCCTATAATTCACCCCTCCACTTT. Its translation: CASSRLRQGSTSYNSPLHF.

The rearrangement links TRBV7-2 to TRBJ1-1, with D perhaps TRBD1 (6 bases). The CDR3 is made up of 13 amino acids. The V end lost 2 bases, the J end lost 11 bases, and 15 bases lay between the germline ends. Germline CDR1 and CDR2: SGHTA and FQGNSA. CDR3 nucleotide sequence: TGTGCCAGCAGCTTAAACAGGGCCGGCGAGGCTTTCTTT. Amino acid sequence: CASSLNRAGEAFF.

The rearrangement joins TRBV9 to TRBJ2-7; 9 bases are a match to TRBD2. Germline CDR1 SGDLS, CDR2 YYNGEE. The CDR3 sequence is 15 residues long. Losses at the gene ends were 0 bases for V and 5 bases for J; bases not matched to a gene: 6. CDR3 bases: TGTGCCAGCAGCGTAGCGGCTAGCGGGATCAACGAGCAGTACTTC. Protein sequence: CASSVAASGINEQYF.

The chain employs TRBV7-9 and TRBJ2-5; a possible D gene is TRBD1 (6 bases). The CDR3 contains 13 residues. Germline V gene lookup returns CDR1 SEHNR and CDR2 FQNEAQ (reference sequence). Trimming took 3 bases from V and 5 from J, leaving 10 bases between them. CDR3 region: CASSFRGTETQYF. The CDR3 DNA reads TGTGCCAGCAGCTTCAGGGGAACCGAGACCCAGTACTTC. The full variable domain, rest sourced from reference TRBV7-9 and TRBJ2-5, is DTGVSQNPRHKITKRGQNVTFRCDPISEHNRLYWYRQTLGQGPEFLTYFQNEAQLEKSRLLSDRFSAERPKGSFSTLEIQRTEQGDSAMYLCASSFRGTETQYFGPGTRLLVL.

This chain connects TRBV7-9 to TRBJ2-1; perhaps TRBD2 as D (5 bases). The germline gives CDR1 SEHNR, CDR2 FQNEAQ (reference sequence). The CDR3 totals 14 residues. V was cut by 10 bases and J by 6 bases, with 19 bases left in between. CDR3 in amino acids: CAIPHRDLPNEQFF. The CDR3 region has the DNA TGTGCCATCCCACACCGGGATCTCCCCAATGAGCAGTTCTTC.

V is TRBV4-1 and J is TRBJ2-5, with 12 bases matching TRBD2. Trimming at V came to 4 bases and at J to 4 bases, leaving 13 bases not matched to a gene. The CDR3 contains 18 residues. Germline CDR1 reads MGHRA; CDR2 reads YSYEKL. DNA of the CDR3: TGCGCCAGCAGCCCGCCCCGCTCTAGCGGGAGGGCCATAGAGACCCAGTACTTC. It encodes CASSPPRSSGRAIETQYF.

The genes are TRBV18 and TRBJ2-7, with TRBD1 matching 7 bases. V trimming: 6 bases; J trimming: 6 bases; junction bases outside the gene matches: 14. This CDR3 contains 15 residues. Germline assignment: CDR1 KGHSH and CDR2 LQKENI. DNA for the CDR3: TGTGCCAGCTCCCCTTCGGACAGGTGGATCGCCGAGCAGTACTTC. This gives the protein CASSPSDRWIAEQYF.

J is TRBJ2-1 and V is TRBV4-1, with a weak D call TRBD2 (5 bases). This CDR3 has 15 amino acids. The germline gives CDR1 MGHRA, CDR2 YSYEKL. V was shortened by 1 base and J by 0 bases, with 7 bases between the two germline ends. The CDR3 DNA follows: TGCGCCAGCAGCCAAGTTGGAGGCTCCTACAATGAGCAGTTCTTC. As protein: CASSQVGGSYNEQFF.

The chain is built from TRBV19 and TRBJ2-1; 7 nucleotides align to TRBD1. J lost 4 bases, V lost 8 bases, and 8 bases had no gene match. The CDR3 extends over 14 amino acids. Germline assignment: CDR1 LNHDA and CDR2 SQIVND (reference sequence). The CDR3: CASSQGQRYNEQFF. The CDR3 DNA is TGTGCCAGTTCCCAGGGACAGAGATACAATGAGCAGTTCTTC.

The CDR3 is CASSPMGLNTEAFF. The CDR3 coding sequence is TGTGCCAGCAGCCCAATGGGGCTGAACACTGAAGCTTTCTTT. This chain joins TRBV7-9 and TRBJ1-1; TRBD1 might be the D (5 bases). V dropped 5 bases and J dropped 0 bases, with 10 bases sitting between them. The V gene's germline CDR1 is SEHNR and CDR2 FQNEAQ (reference sequence). The CDR3 length is 14 residues.

V gene TRBV4-1 combines with J gene TRBJ1-6; 8 bases match TRBD1. The CDR3 covers 15 residues. The junction had 5 bases not matched to a gene; V was cut back by 4 bases and J by 6 bases. In germline, CDR1 is MGHRA, CDR2 YSYEKL. The CDR3 DNA sequence: TGCGCCAGCAGCCTACAGGGACAGGTTAATTCACCCCTCCACTTT. Translated: CASSLQGQVNSPLHF.

This chain joins TRBV18 and TRBJ2-7; weak D call: TRBD2 (6 bases). CDR3 size: 15 residues. V was cut by 1 base and J by 2 bases, with 12 bases left in between. In germline, CDR1 is KGHSH, CDR2 LQKENI. CDR3 in DNA: TGTGCCAGCTCACCACGGCAGTCGGGGGCCTACGAGCAGTACTTC. This codes for CASSPRQSGAYEQYF.

This clone showed up just a few times. This chain connects TRBV30 to TRBJ2-5; D is possibly TRBD2 (7 bases). This CDR3 is built from 19 residues. Germline lookup yields CDR1 GTSNPN and CDR2 SVGIG (reference sequence). V was cut by 0 bases and J by 1 base, with 24 bases left in between. CDR3 DNA sequence: TGTGCCTGGAGTGTCCACACCCTAGGGGAGGGGGTTCTCCAAGAGACCCAGTACTTC. Protein: CAWSVHTLGEGVLQETQYF.

The J gene is TRBJ2-1, the V gene TRBV10-3; D is possibly TRBD2 (5 bases). There are 14 residues in the CDR3. In germline, CDR1 is ENHRY, CDR2 SYGVKD. The ends were cut back, 6 bases at V and 1 base at J, with 10 bases in the middle. The CDR3 here is CAIRGRGSYNEQFF. Written as DNA, the CDR3 is TGTGCCATCAGGGGGAGAGGATCCTACAATGAGCAGTTCTTC.

V and J are TRBV10-3 and TRBJ1-5; 10 bases agree with TRBD1. V was pared by 10 bases and J by 9 bases, with 12 bases of the junction left unmatched. The CDR3 spans 14 residues. The germline V gene has CDR1 ENHRY and CDR2 SYGVKD. For the CDR3, the DNA is TGTGCCACCCGCGGGACAGGGGACCGAGGGCCCCAGCATTTT. Protein product: CATRGTGDRGPQHF.

This chain joins TRBV29-1 and TRBJ2-2; no firm D call. This CDR3 is 12 amino acids long. V lost 5 bases to trimming and J lost 2 bases, with 6 bases between them. Germline CDR1 SQVTM, CDR2 ANQGSEA. CDR3 DNA sequence: TGCAGCGTTATTGGCAACACCGGGGAGCTGTTTTTT. It translates to CSVIGNTGELFF.